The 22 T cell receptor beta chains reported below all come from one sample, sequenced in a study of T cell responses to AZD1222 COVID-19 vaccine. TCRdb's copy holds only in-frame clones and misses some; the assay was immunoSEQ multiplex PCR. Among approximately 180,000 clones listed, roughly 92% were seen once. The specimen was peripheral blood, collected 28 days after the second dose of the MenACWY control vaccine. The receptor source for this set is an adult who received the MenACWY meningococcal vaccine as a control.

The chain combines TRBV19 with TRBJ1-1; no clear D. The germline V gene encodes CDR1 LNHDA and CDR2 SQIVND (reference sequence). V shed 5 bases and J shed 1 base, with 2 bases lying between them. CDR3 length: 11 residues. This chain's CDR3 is CASSWNTEAFF. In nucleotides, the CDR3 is TGTGCCAGTAGTTGGAACACTGAAGCTTTCTTT.

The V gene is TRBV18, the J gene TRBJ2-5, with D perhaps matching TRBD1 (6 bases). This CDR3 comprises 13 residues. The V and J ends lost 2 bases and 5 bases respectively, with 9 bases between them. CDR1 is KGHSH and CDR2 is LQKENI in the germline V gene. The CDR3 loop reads CASSPNQGETQYF. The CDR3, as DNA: TGTGCCAGCTCACCAAATCAGGGGGAGACCCAGTACTTC.

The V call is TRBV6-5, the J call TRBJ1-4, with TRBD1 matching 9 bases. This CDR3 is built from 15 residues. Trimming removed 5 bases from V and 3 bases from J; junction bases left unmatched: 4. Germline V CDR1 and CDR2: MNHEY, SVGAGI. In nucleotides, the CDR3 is TGTGCCAGCAGTCCATGGGACAGGGCTAATGAAAAACTGTTTTTT. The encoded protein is CASSPWDRANEKLFF.

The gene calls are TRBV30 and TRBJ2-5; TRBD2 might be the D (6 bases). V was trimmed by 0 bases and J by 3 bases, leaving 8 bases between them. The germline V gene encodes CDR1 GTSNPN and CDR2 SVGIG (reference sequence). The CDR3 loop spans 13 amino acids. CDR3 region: CAWSVGLEETQYF. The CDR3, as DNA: TGTGCCTGGAGTGTGGGACTCGAAGAGACCCAGTACTTC. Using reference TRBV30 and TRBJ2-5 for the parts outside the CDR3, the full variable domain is SQTIHQWPATLVQPVGSPLSLECTVEGTSNPNLYWYRQAAGRGLQLLFYSVGIGQISSEVPQNLSASRPQDRQFILSSKKLLLSDSGFYLCAWSVGLEETQYFGPGTRLLVL.

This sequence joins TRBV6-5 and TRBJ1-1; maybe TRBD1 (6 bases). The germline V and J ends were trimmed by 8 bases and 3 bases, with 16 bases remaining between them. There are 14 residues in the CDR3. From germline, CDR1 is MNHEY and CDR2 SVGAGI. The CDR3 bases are TGTGCCAGCCTTCCCCGGCAGGGGCACACTGAAGCTTTCTTT. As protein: CASLPRQGHTEAFF.

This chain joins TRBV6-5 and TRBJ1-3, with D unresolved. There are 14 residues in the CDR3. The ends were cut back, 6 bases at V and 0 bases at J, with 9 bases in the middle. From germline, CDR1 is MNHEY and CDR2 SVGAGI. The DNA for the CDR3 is TGTGCCAGCAGCCTGACCGACTCTGGAAACACCATATATTTT. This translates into CASSLTDSGNTIYF.

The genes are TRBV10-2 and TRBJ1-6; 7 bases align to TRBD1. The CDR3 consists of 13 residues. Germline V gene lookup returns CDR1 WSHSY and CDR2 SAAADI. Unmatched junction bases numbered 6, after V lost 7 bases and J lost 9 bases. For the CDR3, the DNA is TGCGCCAGCACTGACAGGGCAAGTTCACCCCTCCACTTT. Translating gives CASTDRASSPLHF.

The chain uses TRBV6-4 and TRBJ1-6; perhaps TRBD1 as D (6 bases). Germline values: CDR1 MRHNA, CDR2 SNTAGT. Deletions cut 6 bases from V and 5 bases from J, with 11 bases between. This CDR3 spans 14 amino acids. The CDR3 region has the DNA TGTGCCAGCAGCATCGGACAGAATAATTCACCCCTCCACTTT. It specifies CASSIGQNNSPLHF.

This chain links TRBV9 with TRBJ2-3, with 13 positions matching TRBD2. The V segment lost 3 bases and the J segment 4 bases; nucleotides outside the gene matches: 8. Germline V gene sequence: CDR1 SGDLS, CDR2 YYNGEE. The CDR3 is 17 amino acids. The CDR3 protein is CASSETTLAGGPDTQYF. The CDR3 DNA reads TGTGCCAGCAGCGAGACCACACTAGCGGGAGGGCCAGATACGCAGTATTTT.

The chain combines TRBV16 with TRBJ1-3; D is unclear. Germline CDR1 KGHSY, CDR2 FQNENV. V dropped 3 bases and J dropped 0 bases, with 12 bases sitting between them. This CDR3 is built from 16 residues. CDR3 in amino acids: CASSQSRALSGNTIYF. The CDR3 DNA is TGTGCCAGCAGCCAGTCGCGGGCCCTCTCTGGAAACACCATATATTTT.

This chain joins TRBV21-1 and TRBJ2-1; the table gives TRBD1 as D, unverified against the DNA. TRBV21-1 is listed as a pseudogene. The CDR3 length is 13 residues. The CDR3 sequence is CASVTDRDDEQFF. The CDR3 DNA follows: TGTGCCAGCGTCACGGACAGGGATGATGAGCAGTTCTTC.

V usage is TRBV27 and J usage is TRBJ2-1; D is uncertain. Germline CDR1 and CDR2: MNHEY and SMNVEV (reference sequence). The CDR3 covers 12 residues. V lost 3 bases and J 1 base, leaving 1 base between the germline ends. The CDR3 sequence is CASSFSYNEQFF. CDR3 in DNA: TGTGCCAGCAGTTTTTCCTACAATGAGCAGTTCTTC.

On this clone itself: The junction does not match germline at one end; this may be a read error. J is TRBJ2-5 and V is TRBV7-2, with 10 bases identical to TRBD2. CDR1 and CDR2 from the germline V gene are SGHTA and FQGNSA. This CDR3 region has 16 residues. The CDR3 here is CASSLAGARVGETQYF. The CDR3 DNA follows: TGTGCCAGCAGCCTAGCGGGGGCCCGGGTGGGAGAGACCCAGTACTTC. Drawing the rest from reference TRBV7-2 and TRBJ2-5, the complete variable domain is GAGVSQSPSNKVTEKGKDVELRCDPISGHTALYWYRQSLGQGLEFLIYFQGNSAPDKSGLPSDRFSAERTGGSVSTLTIQRTQQEDSAVYLCASSLAGARVGETQYFGPGTRLLVL.

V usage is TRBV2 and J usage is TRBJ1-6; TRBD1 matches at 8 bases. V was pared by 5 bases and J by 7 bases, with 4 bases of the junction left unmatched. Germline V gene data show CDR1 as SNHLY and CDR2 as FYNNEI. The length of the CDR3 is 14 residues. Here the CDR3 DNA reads TGTGCCAGCAGTTTACAGGGGGGAAATTCACCCCTCCACTTT. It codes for CASSLQGGNSPLHF.

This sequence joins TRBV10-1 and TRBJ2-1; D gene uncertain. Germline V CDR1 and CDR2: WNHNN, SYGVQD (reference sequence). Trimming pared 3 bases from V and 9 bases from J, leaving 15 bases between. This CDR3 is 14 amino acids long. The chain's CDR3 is CASSDSKSWCEQFF. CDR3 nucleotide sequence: TGCGCCAGCAGTGACTCAAAGTCTTGGTGTGAGCAGTTCTTC.

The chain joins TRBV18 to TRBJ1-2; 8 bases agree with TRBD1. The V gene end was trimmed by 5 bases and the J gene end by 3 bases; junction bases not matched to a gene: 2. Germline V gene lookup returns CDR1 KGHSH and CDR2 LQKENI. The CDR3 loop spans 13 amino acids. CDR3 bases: TGTGCCAGCTCATCGGGACAGGACTATGGCTACACCTTC. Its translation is CASSSGQDYGYTF.

DNA of the CDR3: TGTGCCAGCTCACCTATCCAAACAGGGAACGAGCAGTACTTC. This codes for CASSPIQTGNEQYF. This chain uses TRBV18 with TRBJ2-7; D possibly corresponds to TRBD1 (6 bases). The ends were cut back, 3 bases at V and 5 bases at J, with 14 bases in the middle. The CDR3 sequence is 14 residues long. Germline V gene sequence: CDR1 KGHSH, CDR2 LQKENI.

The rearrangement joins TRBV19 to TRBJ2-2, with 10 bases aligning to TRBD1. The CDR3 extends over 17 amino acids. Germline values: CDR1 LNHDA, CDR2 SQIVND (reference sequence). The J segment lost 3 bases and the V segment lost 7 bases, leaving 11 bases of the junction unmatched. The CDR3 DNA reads TGTGCCAGTACCCGCCATCTCGGGACAGGGGACACCGGGGAGCTGTTTTTT. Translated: CASTRHLGTGDTGELFF.

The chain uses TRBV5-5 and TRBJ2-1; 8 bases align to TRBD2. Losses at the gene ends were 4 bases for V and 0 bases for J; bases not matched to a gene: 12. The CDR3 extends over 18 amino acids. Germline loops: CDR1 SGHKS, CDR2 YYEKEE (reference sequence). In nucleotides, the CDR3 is TGTGCCAGCAGCCCGACCGGACTAGCAGTGAGCTCCTACAATGAGCAGTTCTTC. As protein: CASSPTGLAVSSYNEQFF. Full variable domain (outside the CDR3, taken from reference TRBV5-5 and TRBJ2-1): DAGVTQSPTHLIKTRGQQVTLRCSPISGHKSVSWYQQVLGQGPQFIFQYYEKEERGRGNFPDRFSARQFPNYSSELNVNALLLGDSALYLCASSPTGLAVSSYNEQFFGPGTRLTVL.

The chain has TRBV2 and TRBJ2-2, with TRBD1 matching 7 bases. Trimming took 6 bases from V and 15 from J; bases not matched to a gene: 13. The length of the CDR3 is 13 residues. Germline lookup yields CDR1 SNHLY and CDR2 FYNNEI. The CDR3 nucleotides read TGTGCCAGCAGATCGGCCGGGACAGAACGTTTGTTTTTT. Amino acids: CASRSAGTERLFF.

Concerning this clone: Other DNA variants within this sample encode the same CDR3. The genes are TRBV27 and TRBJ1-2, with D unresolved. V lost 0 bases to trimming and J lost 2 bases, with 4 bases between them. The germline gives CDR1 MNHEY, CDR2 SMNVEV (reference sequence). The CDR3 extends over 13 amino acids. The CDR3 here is CASSLSGNYGYTF. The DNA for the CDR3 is TGTGCCAGCAGTTTATCGGGGAACTATGGCTACACCTTC.

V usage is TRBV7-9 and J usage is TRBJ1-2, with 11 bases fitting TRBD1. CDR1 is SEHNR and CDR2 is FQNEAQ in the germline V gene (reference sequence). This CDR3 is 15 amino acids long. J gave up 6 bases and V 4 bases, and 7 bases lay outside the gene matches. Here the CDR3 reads CASSSRDRGMDGYTF. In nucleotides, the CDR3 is TGTGCCAGCAGCTCTAGGGACAGGGGGATGGATGGCTACACCTTC.